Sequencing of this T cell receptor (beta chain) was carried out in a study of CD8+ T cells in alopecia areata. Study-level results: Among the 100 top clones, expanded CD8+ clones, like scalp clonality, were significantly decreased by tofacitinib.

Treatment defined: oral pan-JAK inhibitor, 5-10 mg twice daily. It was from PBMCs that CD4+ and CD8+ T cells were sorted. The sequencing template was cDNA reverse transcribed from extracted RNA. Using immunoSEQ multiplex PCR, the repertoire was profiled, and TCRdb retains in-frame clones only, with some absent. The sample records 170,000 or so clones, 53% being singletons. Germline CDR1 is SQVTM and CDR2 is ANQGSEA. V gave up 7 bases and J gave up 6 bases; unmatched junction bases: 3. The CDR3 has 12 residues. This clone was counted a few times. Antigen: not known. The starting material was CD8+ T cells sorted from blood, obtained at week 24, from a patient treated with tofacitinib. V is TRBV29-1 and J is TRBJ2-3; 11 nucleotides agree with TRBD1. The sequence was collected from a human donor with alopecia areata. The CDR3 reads CSGGTGGDTQYF. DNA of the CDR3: TGCAGCGGTGGGACAGGGGGGGATACGCAGTATTTT.